This T cell receptor beta chain was sequenced in a study of blood T cell repertoires in COVID-19 (dated by TCRdb to 2020 to 2022). Study-level background: Samples from collaborators originated in the United States, Italy and Spain and spanned both the acute and convalescent phases of COVID-19. The repertoires were released in a freely available public database intended as a resource for research on the immune response to SARS-CoV-2. Where HLA class I and class II types were available, the types were taken from metadata supplied by the sample provider, not from assay-based typing. The prospective study material was composed of cDNA or gDNA derived from T cells, B-cell-depleted T cells, or PBMCs. Subjects who had been exposed to COVID-19, were actively infected with it, or had recovered from it provided the deeply sampled blood TCRbeta repertoires that made up the dataset. Samples were obtained from the ongoing ImmuneRACE study (first 160 participants) and from some 1,300 subjects provided by 6 global collaborators. Sample metadata almost always included a de-identified subject ID, COVID-19 status, age in years and sex.

Broader findings and caveats from the paper: The quantity of clinical and demographic metadata differed by source and by participant and was supplied without curation.

TCRbeta CDR3 regions were amplified from genomic DNA using the immunoSEQ Assay, a bias-controlled multiplex PCR. In the paper's pipeline: The number of nucleated cells in each sample was estimated by amplification of reference gene primers within the assay. Sequence reads were collapsed and filtered to measure the absolute abundance of every unique TCRbeta CDR3 rearrangement. For each sample, productive Simpson clonality was calculated as the square root of Simpson's diversity index over productive rearrangements. This immuneACCESS table, as held by TCRdb, lists in-frame sequences with V and J called but not all clones. Of the missing ones, under half trace to an unresolved V gene in checked studies; the others have no known cause. Clonal size and the V and J genes are those of that table, whereas D and trimming came from the DNA. This sample holds about 78,000 clones; 65% to 85% were observed only once. The top ten clonotypes cover 4.5% to 7% of the sample.

Collaborating institutions collected whole blood in K2EDTA tubes following their own protocols. Collaborator samples were shipped for TCRbeta analysis as frozen whole blood, isolated PBMCs, or DNA extracted from either sample type. Comments on this clone: The antigen it binds to is not known. Per-nucleotide qualities are absent, and no much larger clonotype sits a single base away.

The receptor was derived from a man aged 55 to 70 with active or convalescent COVID-19. Sequences were obtained from peripheral blood.

The nucleotide sequence reads TGTGCCAGCAGTTCCTTCGGACAGTATGAAGCTTTCTTT. Its translation reads: CASSSFGQYEAFF. The sequence links TRBV27 to TRBJ1-1; TRBD1 could be the D gene, as 6 bases match. Via the germline V gene (reference sequence), CDR1 is MNHEY and CDR2 SMNVEV. The germline ends are 13 bases apart after V is trimmed by 4 bases and J by 7 bases. From the cysteine up to the phenylalanine, the CDR3 has a length of 13 residues. Kept here is only the CDR3 DNA, which spans 39 bases and is read in frame from base 1.